In this sample, the clone carrying this TCR beta chain turned up a few times. The target antigen is unknown. The trim removed 4 bases at V and 6 bases at J, leaving 2 bases unmatched. This CDR3 has 14 residues. Germline V gene sequence: CDR1 SGHNT, CDR2 YYREEE (reference sequence). The entry originates in a study of human T cells and chemical hapten exposure. Time point given: pre-sensitization, week 0. Treatment meaning: therapeutic diphenylcyclopropenone sensitization with weekly scalp DPC. Sequencing started from total RNA isolated from unfractionated whole blood. Library construction involved attaching unique molecular identifiers to individual cDNA molecules, which allowed quantitative, reproducible TCR counting. Each CDR3 protein is one row after TCRdb ran MiXCR on the RACE reads. The sample shows approximately 52,000 distinct CDR3 sequences, about 9% of them seen only once. Overall study findings and caveats: The number of TCRs above 1 in 1000 frequency did not change after DPC sensitization.

V and J are TRBV5-4 and TRBJ1-4, with 11 positions matching TRBD1. This sample comprised whole blood, obtained in connection with sensitization to the hapten diphenylcyclopropenone (DPC). The TCR sequence derives from a woman aged 40 to 50 with alopecia areata. Some clones in this sample may be carry-over from other donors' samples. The DNA for the CDR3 is TGTGCCAGCAGCCGGGACAGGGGGGATGAAAAACTGTTTTTT. Amino acid sequence: CASSRDRGDEKLFF.